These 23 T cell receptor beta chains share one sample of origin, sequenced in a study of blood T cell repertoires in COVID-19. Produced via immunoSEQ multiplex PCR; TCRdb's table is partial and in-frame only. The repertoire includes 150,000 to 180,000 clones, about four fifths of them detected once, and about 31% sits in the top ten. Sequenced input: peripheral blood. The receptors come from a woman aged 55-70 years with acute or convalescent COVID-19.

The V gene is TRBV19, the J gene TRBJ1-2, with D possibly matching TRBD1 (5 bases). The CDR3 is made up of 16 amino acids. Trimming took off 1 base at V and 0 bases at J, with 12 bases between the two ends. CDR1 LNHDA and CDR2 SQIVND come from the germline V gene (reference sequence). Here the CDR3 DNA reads TGTGCCAGTAGTATAGCCCCGGGGGTCGCTAACTATGGCTACACCTTC. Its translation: CASSIAPGVANYGYTF.

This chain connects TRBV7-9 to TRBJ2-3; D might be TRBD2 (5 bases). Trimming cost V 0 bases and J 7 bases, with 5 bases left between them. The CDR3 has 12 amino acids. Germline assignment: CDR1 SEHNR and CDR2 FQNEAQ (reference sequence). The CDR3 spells CASSLAGNTQYF. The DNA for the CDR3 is TGTGCCAGCAGCTTAGCCGGGAATACGCAGTATTTT.

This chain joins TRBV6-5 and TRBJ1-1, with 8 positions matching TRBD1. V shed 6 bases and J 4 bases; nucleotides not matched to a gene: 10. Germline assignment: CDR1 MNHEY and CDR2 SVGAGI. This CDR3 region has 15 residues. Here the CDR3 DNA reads TGTGCCAGCAGCACATTAAGACAGGGGAGCACTGAAGCTTTCTTT. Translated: CASSTLRQGSTEAFF.

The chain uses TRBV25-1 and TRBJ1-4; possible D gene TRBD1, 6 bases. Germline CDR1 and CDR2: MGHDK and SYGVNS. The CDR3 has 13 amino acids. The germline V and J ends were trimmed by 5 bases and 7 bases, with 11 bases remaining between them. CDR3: CASSKQGTEKLFF. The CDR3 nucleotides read TGTGCCAGCAGTAAACAGGGTACTGAAAAACTGTTTTTT.

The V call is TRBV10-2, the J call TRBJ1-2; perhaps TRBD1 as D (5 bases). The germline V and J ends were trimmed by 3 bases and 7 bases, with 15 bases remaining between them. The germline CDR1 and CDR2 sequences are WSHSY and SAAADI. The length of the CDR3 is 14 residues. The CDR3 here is CASSDLAGGFGYTF. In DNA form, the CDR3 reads TGCGCCAGCAGTGACCTGGCTGGGGGGTTTGGCTACACCTTC.

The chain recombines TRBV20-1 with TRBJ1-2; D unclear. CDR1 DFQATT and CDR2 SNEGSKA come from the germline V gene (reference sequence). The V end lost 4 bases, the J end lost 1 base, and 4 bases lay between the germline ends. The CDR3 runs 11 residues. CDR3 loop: CSATINYGYTF. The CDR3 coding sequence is TGCAGTGCTACCATTAACTATGGCTACACCTTC.

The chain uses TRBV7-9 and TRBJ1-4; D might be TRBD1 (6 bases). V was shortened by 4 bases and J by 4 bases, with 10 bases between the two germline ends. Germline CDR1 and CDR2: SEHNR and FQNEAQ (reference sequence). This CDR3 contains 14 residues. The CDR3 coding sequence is TGTGCCAGCAGCTCGACAGGAGGTAATGAAAAACTGTTTTTT. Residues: CASSSTGGNEKLFF.

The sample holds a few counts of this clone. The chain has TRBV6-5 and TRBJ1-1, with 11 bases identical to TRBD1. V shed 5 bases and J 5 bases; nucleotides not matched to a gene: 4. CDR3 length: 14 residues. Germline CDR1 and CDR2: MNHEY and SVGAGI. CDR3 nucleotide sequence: TGTGCCAGCAGTATCCGGGACAGGGGGACTGAAGCTTTCTTT. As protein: CASSIRDRGTEAFF.

The CDR3 sequence is CASRGLMLEQYF. In DNA, the CDR3 is TGTGCCAGCAGGGGGCTTATGTTAGAGCAGTACTTC. The V and J genes are TRBV2 and TRBJ2-7, with a tentative D call TRBD1 (5 bases). With 6 bases removed from V and 7 bases from J, the gap between germline ends came to 13 bases. The CDR3 runs 12 residues. Per germline, CDR1 SNHLY and CDR2 FYNNEI.

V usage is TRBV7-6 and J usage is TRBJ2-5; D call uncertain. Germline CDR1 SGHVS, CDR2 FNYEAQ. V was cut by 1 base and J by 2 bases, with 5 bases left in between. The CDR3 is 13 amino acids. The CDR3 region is CASSLGPQETQYF. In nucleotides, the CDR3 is TGTGCCAGCAGCTTAGGTCCTCAAGAGACCCAGTACTTC. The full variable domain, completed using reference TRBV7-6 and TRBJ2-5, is GAGVSQSPRYKVTKRGQDVALRCDPISGHVSLYWYRQALGQGPEFLTYFNYEAQQDKSGLPNDRFSAERPEGSISTLTIQRTEQRDSAMYRCASSLGPQETQYFGPGTRLLVL.

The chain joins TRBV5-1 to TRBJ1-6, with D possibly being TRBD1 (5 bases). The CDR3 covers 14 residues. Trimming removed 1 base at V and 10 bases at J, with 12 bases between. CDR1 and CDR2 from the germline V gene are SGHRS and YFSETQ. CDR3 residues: CASSLRGSESPLHF. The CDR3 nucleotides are TGCGCCAGCAGCTTGCGGGGGTCGGAATCACCCCTCCACTTT.

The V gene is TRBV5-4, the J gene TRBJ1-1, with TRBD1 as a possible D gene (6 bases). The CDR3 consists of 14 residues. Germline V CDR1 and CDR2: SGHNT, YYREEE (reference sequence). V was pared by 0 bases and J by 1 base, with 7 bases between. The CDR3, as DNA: TGTGCCAGCAGCTTGGACAGGGCGAACACTGAAGCTTTCTTT. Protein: CASSLDRANTEAFF.

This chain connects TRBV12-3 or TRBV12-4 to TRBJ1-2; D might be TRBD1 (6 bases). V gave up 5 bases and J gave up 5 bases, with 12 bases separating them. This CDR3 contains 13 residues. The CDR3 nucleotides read TGTGCCAGCAGTCCGGACAGTAGATATGGCTACACCTTC. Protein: CASSPDSRYGYTF.

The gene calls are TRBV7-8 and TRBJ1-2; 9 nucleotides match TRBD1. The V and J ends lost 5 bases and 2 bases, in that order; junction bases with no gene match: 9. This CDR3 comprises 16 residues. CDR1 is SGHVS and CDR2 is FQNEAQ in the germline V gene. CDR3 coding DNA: TGTGCCAGCAGCACCCGGACAGGGGCACTCAACTATGGCTACACCTTC. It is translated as CASSTRTGALNYGYTF.

The CDR3: CASSTSRGTEAFF. CDR3 nucleotides: TGTGCCAGCAGCACTTCCCGGGGCACTGAAGCTTTCTTT. The J gene is TRBJ1-1, the V gene TRBV9; D not resolved. CDR1 is SGDLS and CDR2 is YYNGEE in the germline V gene. Trimming pared 4 bases from V and 4 bases from J, leaving 11 bases between. The CDR3 has 13 residues.

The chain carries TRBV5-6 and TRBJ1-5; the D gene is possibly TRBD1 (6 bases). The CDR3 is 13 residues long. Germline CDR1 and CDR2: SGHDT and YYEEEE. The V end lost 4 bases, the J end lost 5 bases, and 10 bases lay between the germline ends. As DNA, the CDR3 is TGTGCCAGCAGCGGGGGGGCAGATCAGCCCCAGCATTTT. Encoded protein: CASSGGADQPQHF.

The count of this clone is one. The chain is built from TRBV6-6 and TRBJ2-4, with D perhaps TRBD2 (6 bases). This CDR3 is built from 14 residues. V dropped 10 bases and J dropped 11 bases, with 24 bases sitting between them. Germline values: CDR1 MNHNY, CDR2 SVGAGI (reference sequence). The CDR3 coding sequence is TGTGCCACAAGAGGAGGGGTTGGGGAGTGGGTTCAGTACTTC. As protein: CATRGGVGEWVQYF.

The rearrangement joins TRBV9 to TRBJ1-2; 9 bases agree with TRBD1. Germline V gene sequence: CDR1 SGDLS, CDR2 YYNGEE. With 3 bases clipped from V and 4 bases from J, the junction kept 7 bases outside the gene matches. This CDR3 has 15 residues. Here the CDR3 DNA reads TGTGCCAGCAGCGCCACAGGGGGCGCAGGCTATGGCTACACCTTC. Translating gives CASSATGGAGYGYTF.

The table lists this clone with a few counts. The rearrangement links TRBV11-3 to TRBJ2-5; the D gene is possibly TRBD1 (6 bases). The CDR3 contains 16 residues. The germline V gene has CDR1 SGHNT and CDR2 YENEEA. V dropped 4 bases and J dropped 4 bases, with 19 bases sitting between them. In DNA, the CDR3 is TGTGCCAGCAGCTCTGGCTCGACAGGTCGGGGAGAGACCCAGTACTTC. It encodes CASSSGSTGRGETQYF.

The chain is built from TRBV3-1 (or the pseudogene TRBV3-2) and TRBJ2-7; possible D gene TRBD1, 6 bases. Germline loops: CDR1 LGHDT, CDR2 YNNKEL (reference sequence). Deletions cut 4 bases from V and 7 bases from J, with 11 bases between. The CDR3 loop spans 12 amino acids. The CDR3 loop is CASSLSRGEQYF. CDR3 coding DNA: TGTGCCAGCAGCCTATCAAGGGGGGAGCAGTACTTC.

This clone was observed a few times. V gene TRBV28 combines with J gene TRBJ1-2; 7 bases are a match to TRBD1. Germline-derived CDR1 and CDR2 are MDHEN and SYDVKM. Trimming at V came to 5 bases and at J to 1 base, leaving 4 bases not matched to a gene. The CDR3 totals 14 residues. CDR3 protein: CASSPGTVNYGYTF. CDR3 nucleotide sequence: TGTGCCAGCAGTCCCGGGACAGTTAACTATGGCTACACCTTC.

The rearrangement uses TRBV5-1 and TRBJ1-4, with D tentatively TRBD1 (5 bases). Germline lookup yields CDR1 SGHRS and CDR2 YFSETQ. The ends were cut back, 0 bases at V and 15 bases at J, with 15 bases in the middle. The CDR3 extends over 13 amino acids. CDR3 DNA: TGCGCCAGCAGCTTGGAGTCAGGGCTGAACGTGTTTTTT. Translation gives CASSLESGLNVFF.

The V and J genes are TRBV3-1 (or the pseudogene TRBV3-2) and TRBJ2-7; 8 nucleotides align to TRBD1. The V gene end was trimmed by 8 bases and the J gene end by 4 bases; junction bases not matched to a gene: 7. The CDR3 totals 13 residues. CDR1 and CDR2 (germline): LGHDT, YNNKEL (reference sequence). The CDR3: CASGYRTGYEQYV. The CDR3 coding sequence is TGTGCCAGCGGATACCGGACAGGGTACGAGCAGTACGTC.